The 13 T cell receptor beta chains presented below share a single source sample, sequenced in a study of vaccination effects on CD4 cells after COVID-19. Before sequencing took place, the ViraFEST assay used viral peptide pools to expand antigen-specific CD4+ T cells. Once cultured for 10 to 11 days, the cells underwent separation to obtain CD4+ T cells. The repertoire was sequenced with immunoSEQ multiplex PCR; TCRdb's copy has only in-frame clones and lacks some. The sample includes roughly 61,000 clones, roughly 80% of them seen just once. These receptors' antigens are unknown. This specimen was CD4+ T cells from PBMCs cultured with HCoV-229E spike peptides, taken before COVID-19 vaccination. The receptor set was obtained from a human donor who received a COVID-19 vaccine.

The V gene is TRBV9, the J gene TRBJ2-7; 8 bases map to TRBD2. The J segment lost 2 bases and the V segment lost 7 bases, leaving 11 bases of the junction unmatched. The CDR3 covers 15 residues. Germline V gene data show CDR1 as SGDLS and CDR2 as YYNGEE. DNA for the CDR3: TGTGCCAGCTTACATCGAAGCGGGGGTCCCTACGAGCAGTACGTC. Its translation is CASLHRSGGPYEQYV.

The CDR3 protein is CASSPRVMNTEAFF. The CDR3 nucleotides read TGTGCCAGCTCACCGAGGGTAATGAACACTGAAGCTTTCTTT. The genes are TRBV18 and TRBJ1-1, with D unresolved. The CDR3 is made up of 14 amino acids. Trimming cost V 3 bases and J 0 bases, with 8 bases left between them. Germline assignment: CDR1 KGHSH and CDR2 LQKENI.

This rearrangement joins TRBV5-1 to TRBJ1-1, with D perhaps TRBD1 (5 bases). CDR1 and CDR2 (germline): SGHRS, YFSETQ. The V end was cut by 3 bases, the J end by 4 bases, with 13 bases between. CDR3 length equals 14 residues. The CDR3 spells CASSSSGEPTEAFF. In nucleotides, the CDR3 is TGCGCCAGCAGCTCGTCGGGGGAGCCCACTGAAGCTTTCTTT.

This chain links TRBV7-2 with TRBJ2-1; 8 bases fit TRBD2. Germline V lookup: CDR1 SGHTA, CDR2 FQGNSA. This CDR3 contains 15 residues. V lost 1 base, J lost 9 bases, and 8 bases stayed unmatched. CDR3 coding DNA: TGTGCCAGCAGCTTAGGTCTAGCGGGCGGAGGTGAGCAGTTCTTC. Protein sequence: CASSLGLAGGGEQFF.

This sequence joins TRBV6-6 and TRBJ1-2, with 10 bases aligning to TRBD1. The CDR3 contains 15 residues. Germline V gene lookup returns CDR1 MNHNY and CDR2 SVGAGI (reference sequence). The J segment lost 8 bases and the V segment lost 2 bases, leaving 8 bases of the junction unmatched. CDR3 DNA: TGTGCCAGCAGTTACCGGGGACAGGGGCAACTCGGCTACACCTTC. Its protein is CASSYRGQGQLGYTF.

In its sample, this clone was seen once. The rearrangement uses TRBV12-5 and TRBJ2-1; D is uncertain. The CDR3 sequence is 10 residues long. Germline values: CDR1 LGHNT, CDR2 FRNRAP. V lost 5 bases and J lost 13, with 9 bases in between. The CDR3 DNA sequence: TGTGCTAGTGGTATCTCAGAACAGTTCTTC. Its protein product is CASGISEQFF.

The chain carries TRBV7-8 and TRBJ2-7; 10 bases agree with TRBD2. The CDR3 spans 17 residues. Germline trimming cut 5 bases from V and 1 base from J; bases unmatched to any gene: 11. Per germline, CDR1 SGHVS and CDR2 FQNEAQ. CDR3 coding DNA: TGTGCCAGCAGCATGGGGGCCGGGACTAGCGATTCCTACGAGCAGTACGTC. It codes for CASSMGAGTSDSYEQYV.

This CDR3 is CASSPLWQPGTGSNYGYTF. As DNA, the CDR3 is TGTGCCAGCTCACCACTTTGGCAACCCGGGACAGGGTCCAACTATGGCTACACCTTC. V is TRBV18 and J is TRBJ1-2, with 9 nucleotides matching TRBD1. CDR3 size: 19 residues. Looked up from germline, CDR1 is KGHSH and CDR2 is LQKENI. Trimming cost V 1 base and J 2 bases; bases outside gene matches: 14.

V usage is TRBV28 and J usage is TRBJ2-3, with D perhaps being TRBD1 or TRBD2 (7 bases each). CDR1 is MDHEN and CDR2 is SYDVKM in the germline V gene. Trimming took 6 bases from V and 6 from J, leaving 16 bases between them. The CDR3 is 14 residues long. This CDR3 reads CASRSQGGGDTQYF. CDR3 bases: TGTGCCAGCAGGTCCCAGGGGGGAGGGGATACGCAGTATTTT. The entire variable domain, with the rest obtained from reference TRBV28 and TRBJ2-3, is as follows: DVKVTQSSRYLVKRTGEKVFLECVQDMDHENMFWYRQDPGLGLRLIYFSYDVKMKEKGDIPEGYSVSREKKERFSLILESASTNQTSMYLCASRSQGGGDTQYFGPGTRLTVL.

This clone was seen more than once but under ten times. The J gene is TRBJ1-2, the V gene TRBV4-1; TRBD1 is a possible D gene (5 bases). The CDR3 extends over 15 amino acids. V was shortened by 2 bases and J by 10 bases, with 20 bases between the two germline ends. Germline V gives CDR1 MGHRA, CDR2 YSYEKL. CDR3 DNA sequence: TGCGCCAGCAGCCAATTGTTGGCGACAGCTAAAAACTACACCTTC. Translated, it gives CASSQLLATAKNYTF.

This chain uses TRBV7-3 with TRBJ2-6; D is uncertain. Germline CDR1 is SGHTA and CDR2 is FQGTGA. Trimming took 2 bases from V and 4 from J, leaving 6 bases between them. The CDR3 sequence is 14 residues long. CDR3 DNA sequence: TGTGCCAGCAGCTTAGGTGGAGGGGCCAACGTCCTGACTTTC. Translating it yields CASSLGGGANVLTF.

The J gene is TRBJ1-4, the V gene TRBV4-1; 9 bases line up with TRBD1. The CDR3 loop spans 15 amino acids. Germline V CDR1 and CDR2: MGHRA, YSYEKL. Losses at the gene ends were 0 bases for V and 7 bases for J; bases not matched to a gene: 3. The CDR3 region is CASSQDGQGSEKLFF. The CDR3 DNA sequence: TGCGCCAGCAGCCAAGACGGACAGGGGAGTGAAAAACTGTTTTTT.

This clone has a handful of counts. The chain employs TRBV5-1 and TRBJ1-1, with D maybe TRBD1 (5 bases). V lost 2 bases, J lost 4 bases, and 9 bases lay in between. Germline V CDR1 and CDR2: SGHRS, YFSETQ. The CDR3 consists of 13 residues. CDR3 DNA: TGCGCCAGCAGCTTCCCGGGGGGCACTGAAGCTTTCTTT. Protein sequence: CASSFPGGTEAFF. The whole variable domain, remainder taken from reference TRBV5-1 and TRBJ1-1, is KAGVTQTPRYLIKTRGQQVTLSCSPISGHRSVSWYQQTPGQGLQFLFEYFSETQRNKGNFPGRFSGRQFSNSRSEMNVSTLELGDSALYLCASSFPGGTEAFFGQGTRLTVV.